The rows below give T cell receptor beta chains drawn from one sample of a study of blood T cell repertoires in COVID-19. Measured with immunoSEQ multiplex PCR; TCRdb has only the in-frame clones, and not every one. The sample shows around 200,000 clones, approximately 85% of them seen only once. Sequenced sample: PBMCs or T cells enriched from blood (not recorded which). The receptors originated from a man aged 35-49 years with acute COVID-19. Both conserved end residues are trimmed from each CDR3. Fields, in order: J gene, V gene, clone size, CDR3 protein. Rows may omit the clone size; those that give it use once, few, many or a size class.

>TRBJ1-4|TRBV29-1|-
SVAGIGNEKLF
>TRBJ1-2|TRBV27|-
ASSLMTGSGYT
>TRBJ2-1|TRBV6-5|-
ASSPLVASPGEQF
>TRBJ2-7|TRBV19|-
ASSTYYEQY
>TRBJ2-3|TRBV11-3|-
ASSFGGRPTDTQY
>TRBJ2-5|TRBV27|-
ASSLSVGPLGETQY
>TRBJ1-4|TRBV4-1|-
ASSQDRGGVNEKLF
>TRBJ1-1|TRBV12-3/TRBV12-4|few
ASSLGDIWAF
>TRBJ1-3|TRBV21-1|once
ASVGQGQGGNTIY
>TRBJ2-3|TRBV5-6|once
ASNPRGTDTQY
>TRBJ1-6|TRBV28|-
ASSPGAGLLPLH
>TRBJ1-6|TRBV28|-
ASSQRRVSRAPPLH
>TRBJ1-3|TRBV3-1/TRBV3-2|-
ASSHRGSGNTIY
>TRBJ2-5|TRBV15|few
ATSRDGRETQY
>TRBJ1-2|TRBV20-1|-
SASSGRAGYT
>TRBJ2-1|TRBV27|-
ASSLSGLGGYEQF
>TRBJ2-7|TRBV7-2|-
ASSFVAGLVNPEQY
>TRBJ2-7|TRBV4-1|-
ASSQVGQSYEQY